The 14 T cell receptor beta chains presented below share a single source sample, sequenced in a study of blood T cell repertoires in COVID-19. Some clones are missing from TCRdb's copy, which holds only in-frame ones; the method was immunoSEQ multiplex PCR. The data show a few hundred thousand clones, approximately 90% seen once. Sequencing input: peripheral blood. Every receptor here comes from a woman aged 25-40 years with active or convalescent COVID-19.

This chain connects TRBV15 to TRBJ1-2; D possibly corresponds to TRBD1 (5 bases). The V end lost 0 bases, the J end lost 10 bases, and 15 bases lay between the germline ends. Germline V gene lookup returns CDR1 LNHNV and CDR2 YYDKDF (reference sequence). The CDR3 is made up of 14 amino acids. In nucleotides, the CDR3 is TGTGCCACCAGCAGAGAGGGGGGTGGTGGGCACTACACCTTC. It is translated as CATSREGGGGHYTF.

Here the CDR3 DNA reads TGTGCCAGCAGCTTAGTTGACAGGCTATTTAATGAAAAACTGTTTTTT. Residues: CASSLVDRLFNEKLFF. This rearrangement joins TRBV7-6 to TRBJ1-4; a possible D gene is TRBD1 (6 bases). Germline CDR1 is SGHVS and CDR2 is FNYEAQ. V shed 1 base and J shed 4 bases, with 13 bases lying between them. CDR3 length: 16 residues.

This chain links TRBV6-2 or TRBV6-3 with TRBJ1-4; no clear D gene. The CDR3 covers 13 residues. V lost 2 bases to trimming and J lost 5 bases, with 6 bases between them. Germline CDR1 and CDR2: MNHEY and SVGEGT. CDR3 sequence (DNA): TGTGCCAGCAGTTACGCGGGGAATGAAAAACTGTTTTTT. It encodes CASSYAGNEKLFF.

This clone was counted between two and nine times. The CDR3 DNA is TGTGCCAGCAGCCAAGATCGGGGGTACAATCAGCCCCAGCATTTT. Its protein product is CASSQDRGYNQPQHF. V gene TRBV4-2 combines with J gene TRBJ1-5, with D possibly matching TRBD1 (5 bases). Germline CDR1 is LGHNA and CDR2 is YNFKEQ. Trimming took off 0 bases at V and 3 bases at J, with 9 bases between the two ends. CDR3 length equals 15 residues.

The V gene is TRBV11-2, the J gene TRBJ1-5, with a possible D match to TRBD1 (5 bases). Trimming cost V 5 bases and J 5 bases, with 16 bases left between them. Germline assignment: CDR1 SGHAT and CDR2 FQNNGV. CDR3 length: 15 residues. CDR3 sequence reads: CASSRGDRPHQPQHF. The DNA for the CDR3 is TGTGCCAGCAGCCGCGGCGACAGACCCCATCAGCCCCAGCATTTT. Full variable domain (rest looked up from reference TRBV11-2 and TRBJ1-5): EAGVAQSPRYKIIEKRQSVAFWCNPISGHATLYWYQQILGQGPKLLIQFQNNGVVDDSQLPKDRFSAERLKGVDSTLKIQPAKLEDSAVYLCASSRGDRPHQPQHFGDGTRLSIL.

The V call is TRBV7-9, the J call TRBJ2-5; possible D gene TRBD2, 7 bases. Trimming took off 1 base at V and 3 bases at J, with 15 bases between the two ends. The CDR3 contains 16 residues. Germline assignment: CDR1 SEHNR and CDR2 FQNEAQ (reference sequence). The CDR3 loop reads CASSLGPGGTEETQYF. The CDR3 DNA is TGTGCCAGCAGCTTAGGGCCGGGGGGCACGGAAGAGACCCAGTACTTC.

This chain connects TRBV24-1 to TRBJ1-5; TRBD1 matches 7 bases. Germline CDR1 KGHDR, CDR2 SFDVKD. This CDR3 has 13 residues. The V gene end was trimmed by 5 bases and the J gene end by 5 bases; junction bases not matched to a gene: 2. CDR3 residues: CATSVQGDQPQHF. The CDR3 nucleotides read TGTGCCACCAGTGTCCAGGGGGATCAGCCCCAGCATTTT.

V and J are TRBV27 and TRBJ2-5; 11 positions agree with TRBD2. Germline assignment: CDR1 MNHEY and CDR2 SMNVEV (reference sequence). V dropped 5 bases and J dropped 4; count of bases not matched to a gene: 6. This CDR3 is 15 amino acids long. The CDR3 region has the DNA TGTGCCAGCAGTCCCGTAGCGGGGGGGCGAGAGACCCAGTACTTC. This codes for CASSPVAGGRETQYF.

The chain joins TRBV9 to TRBJ1-4, with TRBD1 identical over 7 bases. The CDR3 runs to 16 residues. Germline CDR1 and CDR2: SGDLS and YYNGEE. The V gene end was trimmed by 4 bases and the J gene end by 0 bases; junction bases not matched to a gene: 6. CDR3 sequence: CASSPRTGATNEKLFF. The CDR3 nucleotides are TGTGCCAGCAGCCCCAGGACAGGTGCAACTAATGAAAAACTGTTTTTT.

The genes are TRBV7-2 and TRBJ1-2; 8 bases match TRBD1. Germline V gene lookup returns CDR1 SGHTA and CDR2 FQGNSA. The CDR3 loop spans 14 amino acids. The ends lost 5 bases at V and 2 bases at J; junction bases unmatched: 4. In DNA form, the CDR3 reads TGTGCCAGCAGCGCCGACAGGGGAAACTATGGCTACACCTTC. Protein product: CASSADRGNYGYTF. The whole variable domain, filled in from reference TRBV7-2 and TRBJ1-2, reads GAGVSQSPSNKVTEKGKDVELRCDPISGHTALYWYRQSLGQGLEFLIYFQGNSAPDKSGLPSDRFSAERTGGSVSTLTIQRTQQEDSAVYLCASSADRGNYGYTFGSGTRLTVV.

This clone was detected a few times. The V call is TRBV25-1, the J call TRBJ1-4, with TRBD1 matching over 10 bases. From germline, CDR1 is MGHDK and CDR2 SYGVNS. With V trimmed by 8 bases and J by 7 bases, 7 bases remained unmatched. CDR3 size: 14 residues. The CDR3 spells CASAKTGGGEKLFF. The CDR3 DNA reads as TGTGCCAGCGCCAAGACAGGGGGCGGTGAAAAACTGTTTTTT.

The chain uses TRBV5-5 and TRBJ1-2; 9 nucleotides align to TRBD1. The ends lost 3 bases at V and 6 bases at J; junction bases unmatched: 6. The CDR3 runs 14 residues. CDR1 SGHKS and CDR2 YYEKEE come from the germline V gene (reference sequence). The CDR3 region is CASSSTGGWDGYTF. Here the CDR3 DNA reads TGTGCCAGCAGCTCTACAGGGGGCTGGGATGGCTACACCTTC.

The V call is TRBV19, the J call TRBJ2-7; TRBD1 or TRBD2 may be the D gene (7 bases each). Germline CDR1 is LNHDA and CDR2 is SQIVND (reference sequence). Between the trimmed V and J ends, which lost 5 bases and 6 bases, there was a span of 23 bases. CDR3 length: 16 amino acids. The CDR3 is CASSLAVGTAAGEQYF. The CDR3 DNA sequence: TGTGCCAGTAGTCTAGCGGTGGGGACAGCTGCGGGCGAGCAGTACTTC.

CDR3 protein: CASSMNNRADADTQYF. The CDR3 nucleotides are TGTGCCAGTAGTATGAACAACAGGGCCGACGCAGATACGCAGTATTTT. The J gene is TRBJ2-3, the V gene TRBV19; the D gene is possibly TRBD1 (6 bases). Deletions cut 3 bases from V and 4 bases from J, with 17 bases between. The CDR3 is 16 residues long. Germline V gives CDR1 LNHDA, CDR2 SQIVND (reference sequence). The full variable domain, rest sourced from reference TRBV19 and TRBJ2-3, is DGGITQSPKYLFRKEGQNVTLSCEQNLNHDAMYWYRQDPGQGLRLIYYSQIVNDFQKGDIAEGYSVSREKKESFPLTVTSAQKNPTAFYLCASSMNNRADADTQYFGPGTRLTVL.